The 13 T cell receptor beta chains below come from one sample, sequenced in a study of blood T cells in healthy people across ages. PCR was performed a second time for about 7 to 12 cycles using a sample-barcoded 5' primer and a J-beta primer mix. TCRdb re-called the 5' RACE reads with MiXCR, one entry per CDR3 protein. The sample consists of about 800,000 distinct CDR3 sequences, roughly 25% of them appearing once. This same sample was also part of a study on T cells of mothers and their children.

The sequencing input was blood. These receptors all come from a boy younger than 18 in good health.

V usage is TRBV6-6 and J usage is TRBJ2-5; 8 bases agree with TRBD1. With the DNA end fitting TRBJ2-7 better, the J assignment may be wrong. CDR1 and CDR2 from the germline V gene are MNHNY and SVGAGI (reference sequence). The CDR3 is 15 amino acids. Written as DNA, the CDR3 is TGTGCCAGCAGTACGACAGGGGAGATCTCCTACGAGCAGTACTTC. It specifies CASSTTGEISYEQYF.

V usage is TRBV5-1 and J usage is TRBJ2-5; no firm D call. Deletions cut 2 bases from V and 0 bases from J, with 11 bases between. CDR3 length equals 15 residues. CDR1 is SGHRS and CDR2 is YFSETQ in the germline V gene. The CDR3 protein is CASSFPEGYQETQYF. The CDR3 nucleotides read TGCGCCAGCAGCTTTCCGGAAGGGTACCAAGAGACCCAGTACTTC.

This clonotype was seen only a few times. The rearrangement joins TRBV6-2 or TRBV6-3 to TRBJ2-2, with TRBD1 matching over 8 bases. The CDR3 runs to 13 residues. The germline CDR1 and CDR2 sequences are MNHEY and SVGEGT. J gave up 1 base and V 8 bases, and 0 bases lay outside the gene matches. The CDR3 sequence: CASDRGNTGELFF. CDR3 nucleotide sequence: TGTGCCAGCGACAGGGGGAACACCGGGGAGCTGTTTTTT.

This clonotype was seen only a few times. The CDR3, as DNA: TGTGCCAGCAGCTTAGTGGACGAGTATAGCAATCAGCCCCAGCATTTT. Translated, it gives CASSLVDEYSNQPQHF. V usage is TRBV7-9 and J usage is TRBJ1-5; no clear D. The V end lost 1 base, the J end lost 0 bases, and 10 bases lay between the germline ends. The CDR3 sequence is 16 residues long. CDR1 and CDR2 from the germline V gene are SEHNR and FQNEAQ (reference sequence).

This clonotype has a handful of counts. The J gene is TRBJ2-1, the V gene TRBV15, with no clear D. CDR1 and CDR2 (germline): LNHNV, YYDKDF (reference sequence). V shed 6 bases and J shed 5 bases, with 8 bases lying between them. This CDR3 is built from 12 residues. The CDR3 nucleotides are TGTGCCACCAGGCGCGATAACAATGAGCAGTTCTTC. Translation gives CATRRDNNEQFF. The whole variable domain, filled in from reference TRBV15 and TRBJ2-1, reads DAMVIQNPRYQVTQFGKPVTLSCSQTLNHNVMYWYQQKSSQAPKLLFHYYDKDFNNEADTPDNFQSRRPNTSFCFLDIRSPGLGDTAMYLCATRRDNNEQFFGPGTRLTVL.

This clonotype was counted a few times. The chain joins TRBV15 to TRBJ1-4, with 7 bases aligning to TRBD1. The CDR3 consists of 15 residues. The germline V gene encodes CDR1 LNHNV and CDR2 YYDKDF (reference sequence). The junction had 0 bases not matched to a gene; V was cut back by 2 bases and J by 0 bases. The chain's CDR3 is CATSRTGATNEKLFF. The CDR3 DNA sequence: TGTGCCACCAGCAGAACAGGGGCAACTAATGAAAAACTGTTTTTT.

The chain has TRBV5-1 and TRBJ2-7; no clear D. The CDR3 is made up of 15 amino acids. The V end was cut by 1 base, the J end by 7 bases, with 18 bases between. Germline V gene data show CDR1 as SGHRS and CDR2 as YFSETQ. In DNA form, the CDR3 reads TGCGCCAGCAGCTTGTATGTCGGCCTTTCAGGAGAGCAGTACTTC. Its translation is CASSLYVGLSGEQYF.

V usage is TRBV29-1 and J usage is TRBJ1-1; D uncertain. Germline V gene data show CDR1 as SQVTM and CDR2 as ANQGSEA. The CDR3 has 12 amino acids. Between the trimmed V and J ends, which lost 4 bases and 1 base, there was a span of 7 bases. Here the CDR3 reads CSVAPSNTEAFF. The CDR3 DNA reads as TGCAGCGTTGCTCCCTCGAACACTGAAGCTTTCTTT.

The rearrangement joins TRBV27 to TRBJ1-5; no clear D. The V and J ends lost 2 bases and 10 bases respectively, with 15 bases between them. Per germline, CDR1 MNHEY and CDR2 SMNVEV (reference sequence). The CDR3 length is 14 residues. The CDR3 loop reads CASSLHGAGQPQHF. In nucleotides, the CDR3 is TGTGCCAGCAGTTTACATGGCGCGGGTCAACCCCAGCATTTT.

This clonotype appeared a few times. This chain connects TRBV6-5 to TRBJ1-1; the D is unclear. Germline V gives CDR1 MNHEY, CDR2 SVGAGI. The germline V and J ends were trimmed by 3 bases and 1 base, with 9 bases remaining between them. The CDR3 contains 14 residues. The CDR3 nucleotides read TGTGCCAGCAGTTATCTAGGGCCGAACACTGAAGCTTTCTTT. Protein product: CASSYLGPNTEAFF.

The rearrangement uses TRBV4-3 and TRBJ2-5, with TRBD2 matching 12 bases. CDR3 length equals 19 residues. Germline-derived CDR1 and CDR2 are LGHNA and YSLEER. Germline trimming cut 0 bases from V and 0 bases from J; bases unmatched to any gene: 8. CDR3 in DNA: TGCGCCAGCAGCCAAGAATGGCTAGCGGGAGGGACTAACCAAGAGACCCAGTACTTC. Amino acid sequence: CASSQEWLAGGTNQETQYF.

The chain joins TRBV18 to TRBJ2-7, with D possibly being TRBD1 (5 bases). CDR3 length: 15 residues. V lost 6 bases to trimming and J lost 7 bases, with 22 bases between them. Germline V CDR1 and CDR2: KGHSH, LQKENI. The CDR3 sequence is CASSHDSARWEEQYF. The CDR3, as DNA: TGTGCCAGCTCTCACGACAGCGCGAGGTGGGAAGAGCAGTACTTC. The whole variable domain, remainder taken from reference TRBV18 and TRBJ2-7, is NAGVMQNPRHLVRRRGQEARLRCSPMKGHSHVYWYRQLPEEGLKFMVYLQKENIIDESGMPKERFSAEFPKEGPSILRIQQVVRGDSAAYFCASSHDSARWEEQYFGPGTRLTVT.

J is TRBJ1-5 and V is TRBV3-1; 7 bases fit TRBD1. With 1 base clipped from V and 6 bases from J, the junction kept 3 bases outside the gene matches. The germline V gene encodes CDR1 LGHDT and CDR2 YNNKEL (reference sequence). The CDR3 extends over 14 amino acids. The CDR3 region is CASSQAGGAQPQHF. As DNA, the CDR3 is TGTGCCAGCAGCCAAGCAGGGGGTGCTCAGCCCCAGCATTTT.